The rows below give T cell receptor beta chains drawn from one sample of a study of CXCR3-negative and CXCR3-positive naive CD8 T cells. One entry per CDR3 protein, without DNA, is what TCRdb gives after re-calling the 5' RACE reads. Across roughly 80,000 distinct CDR3 sequences, the top ten clones capture approximately 0.6% of the sample. The sequencing sample was made of naive CXCR3+ CD8+ T cells from blood. The receptors come from a human donor in good health. Some clones in this sample may be carry-over from other donors' samples. Each CDR3 is given with its conserved first and last residue.

j_gene	v_gene	CDR3aa
TRBJ1-5	TRBV4-1	CASSQGGNQPQHF
TRBJ2-2	TRBV28	CASSRNTGELFF
TRBJ1-1	TRBV29-1	CSVGQGKIEAFF
TRBJ2-1	TRBV20-1	CSARASTASNEQFF
TRBJ2-1	TRBV9	CASSPRASEQFF
TRBJ2-4	TRBV5-5	CASSPGALVGPAKNIQYF
TRBJ2-3	TRBV7-8	CASSLVPTAIAAHTDTQYF
TRBJ2-3	TRBV30	CARDTGRGDTQYF
TRBJ1-4	TRBV28	CASSFSGDNEKLFF
TRBJ1-1	TRBV27	CASSLGQRIEAFF
TRBJ2-1	TRBV7-3	CASSLEGDEQFF
TRBJ2-2	TRBV7-6	CASRATIPVELFF
TRBJ2-1	TRBV11-2	CASSVQRNEQFF